These T cell receptor beta chains were read from a single sample in a study of T-cell memory formation after mild COVID-19. TCRdb recomputed calls from the 5' RACE reads with MiXCR, one row per CDR3 protein. Among about 210,000 distinct CDR3 sequences, under 12% were seen once, and the ten largest hold just over 3%. Sequencing was done on a sample of PBMCs or a T cell subset sorted from them (not recorded which). Receptor source: a man in his late teens or twenties who had mild COVID-19 (a few samples of this study predate the infection). Cell type and time point are not known. Both conserved end residues are part of each CDR3. The D gene is left open where the match is weak. Size is omitted from some rows. Given values are once, few, many or a class for expanded clones.

d_call clone_size j_call v_call cdr3_aa cdr3_nt
TRBD2 . TRBJ2-3 TRBV7-2 CASSLVHLAGGTDTQYF TGTGCCAGCAGCTTAGTCCACCTAGCGGGGGGCACAGATACGCAGTATTTT
TRBD1 few TRBJ1-2 TRBV7-2 CASSPRDSRNYGYTF TGTGCCAGCAGCCCGCGGGACAGCCGTAACTATGGCTACACCTTC
. once TRBJ1-6 TRBV7-2 CASSLVPPAVPTSPLHF TGTGCCAGCAGCTTAGTACCCCCGGCAGTTCCGACTTCACCCCTCCACTTT
. . TRBJ2-5 TRBV5-1 CASSFSPSRLQETQYF TGCGCCAGCAGCTTCAGTCCCAGTCGGCTCCAAGAGACCCAGTACTTC
. few TRBJ1-2 TRBV7-2 CASSLGDAGYGYTF TGTGCCAGCAGCTTAGGGGATGCAGGCTATGGCTACACCTTC
TRBD2 many TRBJ2-3 TRBV20-1 CSARRGLAGVNTQYF TGCAGTGCTAGACGGGGACTAGCGGGGGTAAATACGCAGTATTTT
TRBD2 few TRBJ2-3 TRBV7-3 CASSLYLAGGPDTQYF TGTGCCAGCAGCTTATACCTAGCGGGGGGGCCAGATACGCAGTATTTT
TRBD1 . TRBJ2-1 TRBV28 CASTPGDREQFF TGTGCCAGCACCCCTGGGGACAGGGAGCAGTTCTTC
TRBD2 . TRBJ2-5 TRBV7-3 CASSFGGVETQYF TGTGCCAGCAGCTTTGGGGGGGTTGAGACCCAGTACTTC
. few TRBJ1-4 TRBV4-1 CASSQERWPGLFF TGCGCCAGCAGCCAAGAGAGATGGCCGGGGCTGTTTTTT
. . TRBJ1-2 TRBV18 CASSPETGFVSGYTF TGTGCCAGCTCACCAGAAACAGGGTTTGTGAGTGGCTACACCTTC
. few TRBJ1-4 TRBV11-2 CASSFRGFEKLFF TGTGCCAGCAGCTTTAGGGGGTTTGAAAAACTGTTTTTT
. few TRBJ1-1 TRBV14 CASSQERTEAFF TGTGCCAGCAGCCAGGAACGGACTGAAGCTTTCTTT
. . TRBJ2-5 TRBV12-3/TRBV12-4 CASSLAAQAETQYF TGTGCCAGCAGTTTGGCGGCTCAAGCAGAGACCCAGTACTTC
. . TRBJ1-2 TRBV7-9 CASSLAGSLKRDTF TGTGCCAGCAGCTTAGCAGGCAGCTTAAAGAGGGACACCTTC
. . TRBJ1-2 TRBV6-5 CASSRDLAYGYTF TGTGCCAGCAGTCGGGACCTCGCCTATGGCTACACCTTC
TRBD2 many TRBJ2-1 TRBV7-3 CASSPGTSGGPEQFF TGTGCCAGCAGCCCTGGGACTAGCGGGGGGCCTGAGCAGTTCTTC
. many TRBJ1-5 TRBV5-6 CASSLAPGAVSNQPQHF TGTGCCAGCAGCTTGGCCCCAGGGGCAGTAAGCAATCAGCCCCAGCATTTT
TRBD1 . TRBJ2-7 TRBV4-2 CASSQKTGTGGYEQYF TGTGCCAGCAGCCAAAAAACCGGGACAGGGGGCTACGAGCAGTACTTC
. . TRBJ2-3 TRBV9 CAGHHTQYF TGTGCCGGGCACCATACGCAGTATTTT
. many TRBJ1-2 TRBV12-3/TRBV12-4 CASSLDGVHGYTF TGTGCCAGCAGTTTAGACGGGGTCCATGGCTACACCTTC
. many TRBJ2-3 TRBV6-2/TRBV6-3 CASSYWDTQYF TGTGCCAGCAGTTACTGGGATACGCAGTATTTT
. many TRBJ2-1 TRBV7-2 CASSPRGPSYNEQFF TGTGCCAGCAGCCCCCGTGGTCCGTCCTACAATGAGCAGTTCTTC
TRBD1 . TRBJ2-2 TRBV4-2 CASSQRGQGIDTGELFF TGTGCCAGCAGCCAAAGGGGACAGGGCATCGACACCGGGGAGCTGTTTTTT
. . TRBJ1-4 TRBV19 CASSIGTAEKLFF TGTGCCAGTAGTATAGGGACAGCTGAAAAACTGTTTTTT
. . TRBJ1-4 TRBV7-2 CASSVFYGGNEKLFF TGTGCCAGCAGCGTATTCTACGGCGGTAATGAAAAACTGTTTTTT
. . TRBJ2-1 TRBV7-8 CASSLEVTEQFF TGTGCCAGCAGCTTAGAGGTTACTGAGCAGTTCTTC
TRBD1 few TRBJ1-2 TRBV5-1 CASSLSRGPDYGYTF TGCGCCAGCAGCTTGAGCAGGGGGCCCGACTATGGCTACACCTTC
. many TRBJ2-3 TRBV7-8 CASRWGSTDTQYF TGTGCCAGCAGGTGGGGGAGCACAGATACGCAGTATTTT
. . TRBJ2-7 TRBV12-3/TRBV12-4 CASSPSWGTGRNEQYF TGTGCCAGCAGTCCGAGTTGGGGAACAGGGAGGAACGAGCAGTACTTC
. few TRBJ1-4 TRBV6-6 CASSLYKNEKLFF TGTGCCAGCAGTCTCTATAAGAATGAAAAACTGTTTTTT
TRBD1 few TRBJ1-2 TRBV20-1 CSAMGDRGRDGYTF TGCAGTGCTATGGGGGACAGGGGTAGGGATGGCTACACCTTC
TRBD1 . TRBJ2-1 TRBV18 CASSPRGLSYNEQFF TGTGCCAGCTCACCCAGGGGGCTCTCGTACAATGAGCAGTTCTTC
. . TRBJ2-3 TRBV7-2 CASSSAPQNTQYF TGTGCCAGCAGCTCCGCCCCACAAAATACGCAGTATTTT
. . TRBJ1-3 TRBV12-3/TRBV12-4 CASSPRLTGNTIYF TGTGCCAGCAGTCCACGTTTGACTGGAAACACCATATATTTT
TRBD2 . TRBJ2-3 TRBV12-3/TRBV12-4 CASSFETGGAPGLESNTQYF TGTGCCAGCAGTTTTGAGACAGGTGGAGCTCCGGGACTAGAGTCTAATACGCAGTATTTT
. . TRBJ2-5 TRBV6-6 CASRLTFGETQYF TGTGCCAGCAGACTCACTTTTGGGGAGACCCAGTACTTC
TRBD1 . TRBJ2-1 TRBV10-3 CAISESRDRGFYEQFF TGTGCCATCAGTGAATCAAGGGACAGGGGTTTCTATGAGCAGTTCTTC
. few TRBJ1-2 TRBV5-1 CASSPVRSYGYTF TGCGCCAGCAGCCCGGTGAGGTCCTATGGCTACACCTTC
. . TRBJ1-2 TRBV7-6 CASSLGVGNYGYTF TGTGCCAGCAGCTTAGGTGTCGGTAACTATGGCTACACCTTC
. few TRBJ2-3 TRBV27 CASSLFDPYTDTQYF TGTGCCAGCAGTTTATTTGATCCTTACACAGATACGCAGTATTTT
TRBD1 few TRBJ1-2 TRBV7-3 CASSLVGTGDGYTF TGTGCCAGCAGCTTAGTAGGGACAGGGGATGGCTACACCTTC
. many TRBJ2-1 TRBV2 CASRYYNEQFF TGTGCCAGCAGATACTACAATGAGCAGTTCTTC
TRBD1 . TRBJ2-2 TRBV24-1 CATGGQGNTGELFF TGTGCCACAGGGGGACAGGGAAACACCGGGGAGCTGTTTTTT
. . TRBJ2-2 TRBV7-2 CASSLGPQRELFF TGTGCCAGCAGCTTAGGGCCCCAGCGGGAGCTGTTTTTT
. . TRBJ2-7 TRBV29-1 CSVESRTYEQYF TGCAGCGTTGAGAGCAGGACCTACGAGCAGTACTTC
. . TRBJ1-4 TRBV15 CATSRDFRTPNEKLFF TGTGCCACCAGCAGAGATTTCCGGACACCTAATGAAAAACTGTTTTTT
TRBD2 . TRBJ2-7 TRBV29-1 CSVRLAESSYEQYF TGCAGCGTCCGACTAGCGGAAAGCTCCTACGAGCAGTACTTC
. . TRBJ2-1 TRBV24-1 CATSEVAWDEQFF TGTGCCACCAGTGAGGTGGCGTGGGATGAGCAGTTCTTC
TRBD1 many TRBJ1-4 TRBV12-3/TRBV12-4 CASSPGTGAGEKLFF TGTGCCAGCAGTCCCGGGACAGGGGCGGGCGAAAAACTGTTTTTT
TRBD1 . TRBJ1-2 TRBV5-1 CASSLGDSGAGNGYTF TGCGCCAGCAGCTTGGGGGACAGCGGCGCGGGCAATGGCTACACCTTC
. . TRBJ1-5 TRBV10-3 CAISESGGSNQPQHF TGTGCCATCAGTGAGTCTGGGGGTAGCAATCAGCCCCAGCATTTT
. few TRBJ1-2 TRBV28 CASSLSFMGARRGYTF TGTGCCAGCAGTTTATCGTTCATGGGGGCGAGAAGGGGCTACACCTTC
. many TRBJ2-3 TRBV4-1 CASSQGDSTDTQYF TGCGCCAGCAGCCAAGGAGACAGCACAGATACGCAGTATTTT
TRBD2 few TRBJ2-5 TRBV7-9 CASSLGTSRMMETQYF TGTGCCAGCAGCTTAGGGACTAGCAGGATGATGGAGACCCAGTACTTC